The 23 T cell receptor beta chains presented below share a single source sample, sequenced in a study of blood T cell repertoires in COVID-19. Using immunoSEQ multiplex PCR, the repertoire was profiled, and TCRdb retains in-frame clones only, with some absent. Counted here are approximately 300,000 clones, around 88% occurring once; the ten biggest clones make up about 1.2%. Sample: peripheral blood. The receptors stem from a woman aged 45-60 years with acute or convalescent COVID-19.

This sequence joins TRBV5-1 and TRBJ2-3; 7 bases align to TRBD2. V was pared by 7 bases and J by 4 bases, with 6 bases of the junction left unmatched. This CDR3 has 13 residues. Germline-derived CDR1 and CDR2 are SGHRS and YFSETQ. The CDR3 DNA reads as TGCGCCAGCGGAAGCGGGAACCCAGATACGCAGTATTTT. It is translated as CASGSGNPDTQYF.

The genes are TRBV4-1 and TRBJ2-2; TRBD2 aligns across 10 bases. Germline-derived CDR1 and CDR2 are MGHRA and YSYEKL. The CDR3 has 18 residues. After removal of 3 bases from V and 0 bases from J, the junction contained 7 bases not matched to a gene. The CDR3 reads CASSHPPGLAPNTGELFF. CDR3 nucleotide sequence: TGCGCCAGCAGCCATCCTCCGGGACTAGCGCCGAACACCGGGGAGCTGTTTTTT.

The chain combines TRBV5-4 with TRBJ2-5, with 12 nucleotides matching TRBD2. Per germline, CDR1 SGHNT and CDR2 YYREEE (reference sequence). This CDR3 spans 16 amino acids. V shed 4 bases and J 4 bases; nucleotides not matched to a gene: 8. CDR3 nucleotide sequence: TGTGCCAGCAGCCCCTCTCGACTAGCGGGAGCAGAGACCCAGTACTTC. Translation gives CASSPSRLAGAETQYF.

The chain uses TRBV2 and TRBJ2-7; possible D gene TRBD1, 5 bases. With 5 bases removed from V and 2 bases from J, the gap between germline ends came to 13 bases. CDR1 is SNHLY and CDR2 is FYNNEI in the germline V gene. CDR3 length: 14 amino acids. The CDR3 sequence: CASSPGQGAYEQYV. Written as DNA, the CDR3 is TGTGCCAGCAGTCCCGGACAAGGGGCCTACGAGCAGTACGTC.

V and J are TRBV19 and TRBJ1-2, with D uncertain. The CDR3 runs 14 residues. The V and J ends lost 5 bases and 4 bases respectively, with 14 bases between them. Per the germline V gene, CDR1 is LNHDA and CDR2 is SQIVND (reference sequence). This chain's CDR3 is CASSGGRGSYGYTF. The CDR3 DNA reads TGTGCCAGTAGTGGAGGTCGGGGTTCCTATGGCTACACCTTC.

The rearrangement joins TRBV7-9 to TRBJ2-7, with D possibly TRBD2 on 5 matching bases. This CDR3 has 14 residues. Per the germline V gene, CDR1 is SEHNR and CDR2 is FQNEAQ (reference sequence). V lost 0 bases and J 3 bases, leaving 9 bases between the germline ends. Written as DNA, the CDR3 is TGTGCCAGCAGCTTAGCCGGGGTGCTCTACGAGCAGTACTTC. It codes for CASSLAGVLYEQYF.

The DNA of the CDR3 is TGTGCCAGTAGTATCACTCCGGGAGGGGAGCTGTTTTTT. This gives the protein CASSITPGGELFF. The gene calls are TRBV19 and TRBJ2-2; the D gene is possibly TRBD2 (5 bases). V was clipped by 3 bases and J by 8 bases, with 10 bases between them. Germline V CDR1 and CDR2: LNHDA, SQIVND (reference sequence). The CDR3 contains 13 residues.

The V gene is TRBV20-1, the J gene TRBJ2-7; possibly TRBD1 for D (5 bases). The CDR3 covers 11 residues. Germline-derived CDR1 and CDR2 are DFQATT and SNEGSKA (reference sequence). The V gene lost 6 bases and the J gene lost 3 bases, with 9 bases spanning the gap. DNA for the CDR3: TGCAGTGCGGCAGGGAACTACGAGCAGTACTTC. Its translation is CSAAGNYEQYF.

The chain is built from TRBV11-2 and TRBJ1-2; D gene uncertain. With 0 bases removed from V and 7 bases from J, the gap between germline ends came to 15 bases. Germline loops: CDR1 SGHAT, CDR2 FQNNGV. The CDR3 is 15 amino acids. CDR3 amino acids: CASSLDLAGVGGYTF. The CDR3 DNA is TGTGCCAGCAGCTTAGATTTGGCAGGTGTGGGTGGCTACACCTTC.

The chain links TRBV6-1 to TRBJ2-7; possibly TRBD2 for D (6 bases). The V end was cut by 0 bases, the J end by 5 bases, with 11 bases between. This CDR3 has 14 residues. The germline gives CDR1 MNHNS, CDR2 SASEGT. The CDR3 is CASSEASGGNEQYF. CDR3 nucleotides: TGTGCCAGCAGTGAAGCTAGTGGGGGGAACGAGCAGTACTTC.

The rearrangement uses TRBV6-5 and TRBJ2-1; 8 bases match TRBD2. J was trimmed by 9 bases and V by 0 bases; bases with no gene match: 7. CDR3 size: 15 residues. From germline, CDR1 is MNHEY and CDR2 SVGAGI. CDR3 nucleotides: TGTGCCAGCAGTTACTCGTTAGCGGGATGGGGTGAGCAGTTCTTC. Its protein is CASSYSLAGWGEQFF.

V usage is TRBV2 and J usage is TRBJ1-1; weak D call: TRBD1 (5 bases). Trimming cost V 2 bases and J 6 bases, with 16 bases left between them. The CDR3 loop spans 15 amino acids. Germline V CDR1 and CDR2: SNHLY, FYNNEI. CDR3 nucleotides: TGTGCCAGCAGTGAAAGGAGAGAGGGGAGGTCTGAAGCTTTCTTT. This encodes CASSERREGRSEAFF.

The chain combines TRBV28 with TRBJ2-2, with 10 positions matching TRBD2. The CDR3 has 15 amino acids. J was trimmed by 6 bases and V by 7 bases; bases with no gene match: 8. Per the germline V gene, CDR1 is MDHEN and CDR2 is SYDVKM. The CDR3 protein is CASTAAGGVPGELFF. The CDR3 nucleotides are TGTGCCAGCACCGCAGCGGGGGGGGTCCCCGGGGAGCTGTTTTTT. Complete variable domain (other parts from reference TRBV28 and TRBJ2-2): DVKVTQSSRYLVKRTGEKVFLECVQDMDHENMFWYRQDPGLGLRLIYFSYDVKMKEKGDIPEGYSVSREKKERFSLILESASTNQTSMYLCASTAAGGVPGELFFGEGSRLTVL.

The V call is TRBV2, the J call TRBJ2-1; 8 bases map to TRBD2. CDR1 SNHLY and CDR2 FYNNEI come from the germline V gene. J gave up 2 bases and V 6 bases, and 6 bases lay outside the gene matches. This CDR3 has 15 residues. CDR3 amino acids: CASSVAGMAYNEQFF. The CDR3 bases are TGTGCCAGCAGCGTAGCGGGAATGGCCTACAATGAGCAGTTCTTC.

In nucleotides, the CDR3 is TGTGCCAGCAGGAAGCCGGGACAGGGGGCTTGGGAGCAGTACTTC. Translating gives CASRKPGQGAWEQYF. The V and J genes are TRBV5-5 and TRBJ2-7; the match to TRBD1 covers 12 bases. The V and J ends lost 5 bases and 7 bases, in that order; junction bases with no gene match: 10. Germline loops: CDR1 SGHKS, CDR2 YYEKEE (reference sequence). The CDR3 is 15 amino acids.

This clone was recorded only once. This chain links TRBV11-2 with TRBJ2-5; D is perhaps TRBD1 (8 bases). The CDR3 extends over 14 amino acids. Germline CDR1 is SGHAT and CDR2 is FQNNGV. The V gene lost 7 bases and the J gene lost 3 bases, with 15 bases spanning the gap. The CDR3 DNA sequence: TGTGCCAGCACCCGACAGGGGACTAAAGAGACCCAGTACTTC. Encoded protein: CASTRQGTKETQYF.

The V gene is TRBV7-9, the J gene TRBJ2-1, with 8 bases fitting TRBD2. This CDR3 contains 16 residues. CDR1 is SEHNR, CDR2 FQNEAQ, per germline (reference sequence). V trimming: 5 bases; J trimming: 2 bases; junction bases outside the gene matches: 8. DNA for the CDR3: TGTGCCAGCAGCCCACTAGCCGGGAGGGCCTACAATGAGCAGTTCTTC. Encoded protein: CASSPLAGRAYNEQFF.

This chain links TRBV5-1 with TRBJ2-3, with D possibly being TRBD1 (6 bases). The CDR3 sequence is 15 residues long. The germline CDR1 and CDR2 sequences are SGHRS and YFSETQ. Trimming removed 4 bases at V and 0 bases at J, with 12 bases between. In DNA form, the CDR3 reads TGCGCCAGCAGCCTCAATGGACAGAGCACAGATACGCAGTATTTT. Amino acids: CASSLNGQSTDTQYF. The full variable domain, completed using reference TRBV5-1 and TRBJ2-3, is KAGVTQTPRYLIKTRGQQVTLSCSPISGHRSVSWYQQTPGQGLQFLFEYFSETQRNKGNFPGRFSGRQFSNSRSEMNVSTLELGDSALYLCASSLNGQSTDTQYFGPGTRLTVL.

The V call is TRBV6-5, the J call TRBJ1-1; maybe TRBD1 (5 bases). The CDR3 has 13 amino acids. Germline V gives CDR1 MNHEY, CDR2 SVGAGI. V was clipped by 5 bases and J by 4 bases, with 11 bases between them. CDR3 protein: CASSPTGGTEAFF. The CDR3 nucleotides read TGTGCCAGCAGTCCGACCGGGGGCACTGAAGCTTTCTTT.

This chain joins TRBV7-2 and TRBJ1-4, with D perhaps TRBD1 (6 bases). The CDR3 totals 13 residues. Between the trimmed V and J ends, which lost 3 bases and 8 bases, there was a span of 10 bases. Germline V gene sequence: CDR1 SGHTA, CDR2 FQGNSA. CDR3: CASSLRGGEKLFF. The CDR3, as DNA: TGTGCCAGCAGCTTGAGGGGGGGGGAAAAACTGTTTTTT.

The sample holds a few counts of this clone. The V gene is TRBV6-4, the J gene TRBJ1-5; 8 positions agree with TRBD1. In germline, CDR1 is MRHNA, CDR2 SNTAGT. The CDR3 is 13 residues long. J gave up 4 bases and V 5 bases, and 1 base lay outside the gene matches. The CDR3 protein is CASSWDRNQPQHF. The CDR3 DNA is TGTGCCAGCAGTTGGGACAGGAATCAGCCCCAGCATTTT.

The chain couples TRBV5-6 to TRBJ1-2; weak D call: TRBD1 (5 bases). Trimming left V 5 bases short and J 6 bases short, with 17 bases between. Germline assignment: CDR1 SGHDT and CDR2 YYEEEE. This CDR3 has 14 amino acids. The CDR3 region has the DNA TGTGCCAGCAGACCCGACAGTGGTATAGATGGCTACACCTTC. The encoded protein is CASRPDSGIDGYTF.

This clone was observed a few times. V and J are TRBV19 and TRBJ2-7; 10 nucleotides agree with TRBD2. The germline V gene encodes CDR1 LNHDA and CDR2 SQIVND (reference sequence). The CDR3 extends over 15 amino acids. With V trimmed by 4 bases and J by 4 bases, 7 bases remained unmatched. The CDR3 reads CASSTKREGRYEQYF. The CDR3 DNA reads TGTGCCAGTAGTACCAAGCGGGAGGGCAGGTACGAGCAGTACTTC.